A selection of T cell receptor beta chains follows, all from one sample in a study of blood T cell repertoires in COVID-19. Generated by immunoSEQ multiplex PCR, the TCRdb table keeps only in-frame clones and is missing some. The sample consists of about 68,000 clones, less than 90% of them appearing once. Sequenced input: peripheral blood. The receptor source for this set is a man in his fifties with active COVID-19. Both conserved end residues are trimmed from each CDR3. Each record gives: clone size, V gene, J gene, CDR3 length, CDR3 protein. Not all rows give a size; the values are once, few, many and, for expanded clones, a class.

-	TRBV27	TRBJ2-1	11	ASSLGLPYEQF
-	TRBV23-1	TRBJ1-2	10	ASRQGGYGYT
-	TRBV30	TRBJ1-5	12	AWSKGREGQPQH
-	TRBV4-1	TRBJ2-7	13	ASSHGLAGSYEQY
few	TRBV29-1	TRBJ1-1	11	SVDNRAGTEAF
-	TRBV4-1	TRBJ1-1	11	ASSQERDSQAF
-	TRBV19	TRBJ1-4	11	ASSPRDLEKLF
few	TRBV9	TRBJ2-7	14	ASSVAVGESSYEQY
few	TRBV19	TRBJ1-5	13	ASLGSTGTNQPQH
-	TRBV7-8	TRBJ2-7	12	ASSSGQTGDEQY
-	TRBV4-1	TRBJ1-1	16	ASSQLGTAPRRNTEAF
-	TRBV5-1	TRBJ2-3	12	ASSLGDRADTQY
-	TRBV12-3/TRBV12-4	TRBJ1-2	11	ASRLTGRDGYT
-	TRBV7-2	TRBJ1-2	13	ASRSGAPGGYGYT
-	TRBV7-9	TRBJ2-2	16	ACNRDRLQQYSTGELF
-	TRBV21-1	TRBJ2-6	11	ASSTSGANVLT
-	TRBV9	TRBJ2-3	11	ASSVPSGDTQY
-	TRBV10-3	TRBJ2-5	12	AISEVLAGETQY
-	TRBV12-5	TRBJ1-5	13	ASGPLDRGNQPQH
-	TRBV7-8	TRBJ2-5	13	ASSLGTSGQETQY
-	TRBV6-6	TRBJ1-2	13	ASSYSGQGAQGYT
-	TRBV27	TRBJ1-1	11	ASSPTPGGEAF
once	TRBV9	TRBJ2-1	14	ASSPSSGSSYNEQF
-	TRBV19	TRBJ2-7	10	ASSSSSYEQY
-	TRBV25-1	TRBJ1-3	12	ASSVTGVGNTIY
-	TRBV10-3	TRBJ2-5	13	AISEEGDGQETQY
-	TRBV4-2	TRBJ2-3	15	ASSPSQASGRADTQY
-	TRBV13	TRBJ2-5	13	ASSPGQIVQETQY
few	TRBV5-4	TRBJ2-7	10	ASSRDTYEQY
-	TRBV15	TRBJ2-5	13	ATGPGQGYQETQY
-	TRBV4-1	TRBJ2-2	14	ASSVTGTGSTGELF
-	TRBV7-9	TRBJ2-7	13	ASSTRTGILNEQY
-	TRBV6-5	TRBJ1-5	10	ASRTFNQPQH
once	TRBV7-9	TRBJ2-7	12	ASSLAGGRYEQY
-	TRBV18	TRBJ1-2	12	ASSPTGGGYGYT
-	TRBV5-1	TRBJ1-5	12	ASSLEAGDQPQH
-	TRBV5-1	TRBJ1-1	12	ASSWGTGNTEAF
-	TRBV3-1/TRBV3-2	TRBJ1-2	11	ASSLRTGQGYT
-	TRBV10-1	TRBJ2-1	11	ASSELAGGLQF
-	TRBV3-1/TRBV3-2	TRBJ2-3	16	ASSQEMIAATSTDTQY
-	TRBV4-3	TRBJ1-5	13	ASSPRAGDNQPQH